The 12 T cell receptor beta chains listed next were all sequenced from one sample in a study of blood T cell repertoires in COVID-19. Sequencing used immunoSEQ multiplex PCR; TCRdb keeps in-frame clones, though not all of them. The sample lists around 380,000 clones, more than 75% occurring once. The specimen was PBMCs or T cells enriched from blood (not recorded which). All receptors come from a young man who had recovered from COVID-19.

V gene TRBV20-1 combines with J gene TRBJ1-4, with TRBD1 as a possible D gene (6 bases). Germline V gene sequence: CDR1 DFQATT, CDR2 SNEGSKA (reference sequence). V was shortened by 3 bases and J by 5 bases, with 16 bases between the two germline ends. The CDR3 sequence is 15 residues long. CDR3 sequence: CSASKEDRANEKLFF. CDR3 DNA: TGCAGTGCTAGTAAAGAGGACAGAGCAAATGAAAAACTGTTTTTT.

In nucleotides, the CDR3 is TGTGCCAGCAGCGAACAGGGGATATGGACCGGGGAGCTGTTTTTT. Its translation: CASSEQGIWTGELFF. The chain combines TRBV7-9 with TRBJ2-2, with 7 bases that match TRBD1. Germline V lookup: CDR1 SEHNR, CDR2 FQNEAQ (reference sequence). The junction had 8 bases not matched to a gene; V was cut back by 5 bases and J by 5 bases. The CDR3 consists of 15 residues.

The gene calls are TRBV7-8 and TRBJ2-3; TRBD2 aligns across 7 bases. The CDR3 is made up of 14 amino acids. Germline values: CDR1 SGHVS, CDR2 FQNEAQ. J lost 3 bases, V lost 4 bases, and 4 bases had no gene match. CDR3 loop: CASSSGTKTDTQYF. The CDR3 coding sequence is TGTGCCAGCAGCTCCGGGACTAAAACAGATACGCAGTATTTT.

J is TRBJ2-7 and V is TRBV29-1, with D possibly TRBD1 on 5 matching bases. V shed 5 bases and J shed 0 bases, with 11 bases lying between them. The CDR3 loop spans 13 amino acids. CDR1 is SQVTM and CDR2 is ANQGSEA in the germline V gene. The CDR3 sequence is CSVYQGYSYEQYF. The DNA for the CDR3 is TGCAGCGTTTATCAGGGATACTCCTACGAGCAGTACTTC.

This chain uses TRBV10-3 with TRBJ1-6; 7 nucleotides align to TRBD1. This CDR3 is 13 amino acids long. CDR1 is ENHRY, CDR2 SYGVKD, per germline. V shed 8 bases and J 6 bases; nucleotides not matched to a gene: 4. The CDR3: CAIQGTANSPLHF. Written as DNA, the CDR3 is TGTGCCATCCAAGGGACAGCTAATTCACCCCTCCACTTT.

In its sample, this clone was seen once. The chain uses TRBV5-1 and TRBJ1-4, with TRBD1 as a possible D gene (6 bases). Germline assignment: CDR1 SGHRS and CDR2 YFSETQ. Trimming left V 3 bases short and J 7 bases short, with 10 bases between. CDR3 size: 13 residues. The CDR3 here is CASSYTGSEKLFF. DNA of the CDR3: TGCGCCAGCAGCTACACAGGGAGTGAAAAACTGTTTTTT.

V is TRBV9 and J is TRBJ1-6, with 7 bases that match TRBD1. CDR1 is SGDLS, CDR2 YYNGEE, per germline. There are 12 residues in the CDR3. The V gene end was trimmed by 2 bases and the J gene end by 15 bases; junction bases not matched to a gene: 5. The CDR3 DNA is TGTGCCAGCAGCGTCCAACAGGGGATCCTCCACTTT. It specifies CASSVQQGILHF.

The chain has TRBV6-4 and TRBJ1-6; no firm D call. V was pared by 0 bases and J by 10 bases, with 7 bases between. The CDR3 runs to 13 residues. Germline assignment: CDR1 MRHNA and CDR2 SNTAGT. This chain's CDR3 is CASSDSSVSPLHF. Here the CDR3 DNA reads TGTGCCAGCAGTGACTCGTCCGTCTCACCCCTCCACTTT.

The chain's CDR3 is CASSLSRGDTIYF. CDR3 bases: TGTGCCAGCAGCCTATCGCGGGGAGACACCATATATTTT. The V call is TRBV12-3 or TRBV12-4, the J call TRBJ1-3; D remains ambiguous. The V end was cut by 6 bases, the J end by 8 bases, with 14 bases between. The CDR3 has 13 residues.

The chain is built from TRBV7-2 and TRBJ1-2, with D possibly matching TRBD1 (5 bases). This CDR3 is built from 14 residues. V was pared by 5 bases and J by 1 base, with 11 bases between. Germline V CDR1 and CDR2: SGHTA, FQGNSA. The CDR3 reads CASSLDGHNYGYTF. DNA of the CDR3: TGTGCCAGCAGCCTGGACGGACATAACTATGGCTACACCTTC. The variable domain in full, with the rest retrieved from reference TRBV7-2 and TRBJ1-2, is GAGVSQSPSNKVTEKGKDVELRCDPISGHTALYWYRQSLGQGLEFLIYFQGNSAPDKSGLPSDRFSAERTGGSVSTLTIQRTQQEDSAVYLCASSLDGHNYGYTFGSGTRLTVV.

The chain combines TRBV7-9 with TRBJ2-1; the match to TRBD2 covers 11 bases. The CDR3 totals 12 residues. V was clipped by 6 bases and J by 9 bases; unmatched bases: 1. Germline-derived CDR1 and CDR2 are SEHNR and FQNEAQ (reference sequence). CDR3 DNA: TGTGCCAGCAGGGGACTAGCGGTTGAGCAGTTCTTC. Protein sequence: CASRGLAVEQFF. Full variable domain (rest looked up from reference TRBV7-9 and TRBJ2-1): DTGVSQNPRHKITKRGQNVTFRCDPISEHNRLYWYRQTLGQGPEFLTYFQNEAQLEKSRLLSDRFSAERPKGSFSTLEIQRTEQGDSAMYLCASRGLAVEQFFGPGTRLTVL.

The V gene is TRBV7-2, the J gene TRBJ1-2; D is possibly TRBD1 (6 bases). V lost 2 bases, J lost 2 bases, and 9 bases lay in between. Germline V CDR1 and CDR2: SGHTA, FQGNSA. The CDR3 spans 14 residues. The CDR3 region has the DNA TGTGCCAGCAGCTTATTGCAGGGGAACTATGGCTACACCTTC. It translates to CASSLLQGNYGYTF. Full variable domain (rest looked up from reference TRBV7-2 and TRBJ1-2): GAGVSQSPSNKVTEKGKDVELRCDPISGHTALYWYRQSLGQGLEFLIYFQGNSAPDKSGLPSDRFSAERTGGSVSTLTIQRTQQEDSAVYLCASSLLQGNYGYTFGSGTRLTVV.